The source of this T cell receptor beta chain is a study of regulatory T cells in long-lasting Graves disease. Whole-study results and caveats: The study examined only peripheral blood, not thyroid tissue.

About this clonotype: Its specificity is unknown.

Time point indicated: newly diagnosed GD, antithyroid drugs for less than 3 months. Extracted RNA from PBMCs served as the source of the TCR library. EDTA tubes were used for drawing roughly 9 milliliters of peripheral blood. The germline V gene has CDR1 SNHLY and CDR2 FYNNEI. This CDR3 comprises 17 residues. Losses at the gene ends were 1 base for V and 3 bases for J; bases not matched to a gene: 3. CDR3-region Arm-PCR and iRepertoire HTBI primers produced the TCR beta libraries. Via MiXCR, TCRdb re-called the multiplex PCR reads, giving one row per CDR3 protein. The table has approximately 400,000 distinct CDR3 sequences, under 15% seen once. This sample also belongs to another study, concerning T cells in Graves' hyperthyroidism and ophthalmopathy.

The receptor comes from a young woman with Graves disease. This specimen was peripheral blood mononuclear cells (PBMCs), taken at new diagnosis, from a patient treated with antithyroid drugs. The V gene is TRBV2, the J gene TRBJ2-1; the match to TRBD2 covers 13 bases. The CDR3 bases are TGTGCCAGCAGTGAAGGGACTAGCGGGAGTGGCTACAATGAGCAGTTCTTC. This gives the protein CASSEGTSGSGYNEQFF. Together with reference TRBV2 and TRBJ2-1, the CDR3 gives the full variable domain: EPEVTQTPSHQVTQMGQEVILRCVPISNHLYFYWYRQILGQKVEFLVSFYNNEISEKSEIFDDQFSVERPDGSNFTLKIRSTKLEDSAMYFCASSEGTSGSGYNEQFFGPGTRLTVL.